The T cell receptor (beta chain) described here comes from a study of patients and donors after allogeneic stem cell transplantation. MiXCR, applied by TCRdb to the RT-PCR reads, yields one record per CDR3 protein. This sample carries tens of thousands of distinct CDR3 sequences, around 49% of them seen once, and the ten largest clones take roughly three fifths. This clonotype was counted only a few times. This CDR3 spans 14 amino acids. CDR1 is MDHEN and CDR2 is SYDVKM in the germline V gene. Losses at the gene ends were 1 base for V and 8 bases for J; bases not matched to a gene: 7. Specimen: blood, either unsorted or a sorted T cell fraction (not recorded which). This TCR derives from a human donor who was either an allogeneic HSCT recipient or a stem cell or donor lymphocyte infusion donor (not recorded which). It is not recorded whose cells these are; they may come from a transplant donor. The chain uses TRBV28 and TRBJ1-2; the match to TRBD1 covers 7 bases. The CDR3 is CASSLFRQGSGYTF. In nucleotides, the CDR3 is TGTGCCAGCAGTTTATTTCGACAGGGTAGCGGCTACACCTTC.